This entry is about one T cell receptor (beta chain). Clones were read by immunoSEQ multiplex PCR, and TCRdb kept only the in-frame ones, dropping some. This table holds tens of thousands of clones, approximately 90% found once. The sample belongs to a study of blood T cell repertoires in COVID-19. V shed 2 bases and J 6 bases; nucleotides not matched to a gene: 10. CDR1 SGHNT and CDR2 YYREEE come from the germline V gene (reference sequence). This CDR3 region has 16 residues. This chain uses TRBV5-4 with TRBJ2-7, with 11 bases identical to TRBD1. Sequenced material: peripheral blood. The clonotype comes from a human donor in a cohort sampled during active COVID-19. CDR3 in amino acids: CASSFPGQGALGEQYF. The CDR3 DNA reads as TGTGCCAGCAGCTTCCCCGGACAGGGGGCGCTGGGCGAGCAGTACTTC.